The 28 T cell receptor beta chains below come from one sample, sequenced in a study of blood T cell repertoires in COVID-19. Sequencing used immunoSEQ multiplex PCR; TCRdb keeps in-frame clones, though not all of them. The sample comprises hundreds of thousands of clones, around 88% of which are singletons, and 5.5% to 7% rests with the top ten. Sequenced material: PBMCs or T cells enriched from blood (not recorded which). These receptors all come from a woman in her forties who had recovered from COVID-19.

The CDR3 DNA sequence: TGTGCCAGTAAAATTAGCGGAGATTACGAGCAGTACTTC. Amino acid sequence: CASKISGDYEQYF. The V gene is TRBV6-1, the J gene TRBJ2-7, with D possibly matching TRBD2 (6 bases). V dropped 9 bases and J dropped 4 bases, with 16 bases sitting between them. Germline V gene data show CDR1 as MNHNS and CDR2 as SASEGT. The CDR3 is 13 amino acids.

The chain's CDR3 is CALGGGNTGELFF. The CDR3 DNA follows: TGTGCGTTGGGGGGAGGGAACACCGGGGAGCTGTTTTTT. The chain couples TRBV30 to TRBJ2-2; D may be TRBD2 (6 bases). There are 13 residues in the CDR3. Germline CDR1 and CDR2: GTSNPN and SVGIG (reference sequence).

The gene calls are TRBV2 and TRBJ2-5; D might be TRBD1 (5 bases). There are 16 residues in the CDR3. Germline V gene lookup returns CDR1 SNHLY and CDR2 FYNNEI. Trimming took 1 base from V and 7 from J, leaving 19 bases between them. The CDR3 nucleotides are TGTGCCAGCAGTGAAGTCGGCGCCAGGGTTCCCGGGACCCAGTACTTC. It codes for CASSEVGARVPGTQYF.

The chain combines TRBV4-2 with TRBJ2-1; 9 positions match TRBD1. The J segment lost 7 bases and the V segment lost 1 base, leaving 5 bases of the junction unmatched. Germline values: CDR1 LGHNA, CDR2 YNFKEQ. The CDR3 sequence is 15 residues long. CDR3 in amino acids: CASSQAGTGLNEQFF. CDR3 DNA sequence: TGTGCCAGCAGCCAAGCCGGGACAGGGCTGAATGAGCAGTTCTTC.

The genes are TRBV19 and TRBJ2-7, with D uncertain. Trimming pared 5 bases from V and 0 bases from J, leaving 14 bases between. The CDR3 loop spans 15 amino acids. From germline, CDR1 is LNHDA and CDR2 SQIVND (reference sequence). The CDR3 DNA is TGTGCCAGTAGTCCCCAGACTGCCTCCTCCTACGAGCAGTACTTC. Translated: CASSPQTASSYEQYF.

This clone is a singleton in its sample. The rearrangement links TRBV25-1 to TRBJ1-2; D is possibly TRBD1 (5 bases). The length of the CDR3 is 14 residues. The ends were cut back, 2 bases at V and 4 bases at J, with 11 bases in the middle. Per germline, CDR1 MGHDK and CDR2 SYGVNS. CDR3 sequence (DNA): TGTGCCAGCAGTGAAACCTGGGGCAGCTATGGCTACACCTTC. Its protein is CASSETWGSYGYTF.

The chain couples TRBV5-4 to TRBJ2-2; maybe TRBD2 (6 bases). The ends were cut back, 2 bases at V and 0 bases at J, with 8 bases in the middle. The CDR3 is 15 residues long. The V gene's germline CDR1 is SGHNT and CDR2 YYREEE (reference sequence). As DNA, the CDR3 is TGTGCCAGCAGCTTTAGGAGGGCGAACACCGGGGAGCTGTTTTTT. Its translation is CASSFRRANTGELFF.

The chain couples TRBV5-6 to TRBJ2-5; tentative D call: TRBD2 (7 bases). The CDR3 spans 16 residues. V lost 3 bases to trimming and J lost 5 bases, with 20 bases between them. Germline lookup yields CDR1 SGHDT and CDR2 YYEEEE. This chain's CDR3 is CASSYPLGAGAETQYF. CDR3 DNA sequence: TGTGCCAGCAGCTACCCCCTAGGGGCGGGGGCGGAGACCCAGTACTTC.

This chain links TRBV12-3 or TRBV12-4 with TRBJ1-6; D unresolved. V lost 6 bases to trimming and J lost 10 bases, with 13 bases between them. The length of the CDR3 is 13 residues. In DNA form, the CDR3 reads TGTGCCAGCAGGCCTGGGAGGGAATCACCCCTCCACTTT. It encodes CASRPGRESPLHF.

The rearrangement uses TRBV7-8 and TRBJ2-3, with unresolved D. V lost 0 bases, J lost 2 bases, and 3 bases lay in between. Germline V CDR1 and CDR2: SGHVS, FQNEAQ. The CDR3 totals 13 residues. The CDR3: CASSLAATDTQYF. CDR3 in DNA: TGTGCCAGCAGCTTAGCGGCCACAGATACGCAGTATTTT.

This chain uses TRBV7-2 with TRBJ2-1, with 11 positions matching TRBD2. The CDR3 is made up of 15 amino acids. With V trimmed by 4 bases and J by 12 bases, 11 bases remained unmatched. Per germline, CDR1 SGHTA and CDR2 FQGNSA. CDR3 protein: CASSSPGLAATGQFF. CDR3 nucleotides: TGTGCCAGCAGCTCTCCGGGACTAGCGGCTACAGGGCAGTTCTTC.

The V gene is TRBV24-1, the J gene TRBJ2-1; D gene ambiguous. V was clipped by 4 bases and J by 6 bases, with 9 bases between them. Germline values: CDR1 KGHDR, CDR2 SFDVKD. The CDR3 extends over 13 amino acids. The chain's CDR3 is CATSDSPLNEQFF. CDR3 sequence (DNA): TGTGCCACCAGTGACTCTCCTCTCAATGAGCAGTTCTTC.

With regard to this clone: The germline gene is not matched at one end of the junction; a read error may be the cause. CDR3 nucleotide sequence: TGTGCTAGCAGCTTAGGGTCTAGCGGGAGCTCCAATGAGCAGTTCTTC. Its translation: CASSLGSSGSSNEQFF. The V call is TRBV7-7, the J call TRBJ2-1; 10 nucleotides agree with TRBD2. The CDR3 is made up of 16 amino acids. In germline, CDR1 is SSHAT, CDR2 FNYEAQ (reference sequence).

The chain couples TRBV9 to TRBJ2-1, with TRBD2 matching over 14 bases. In germline, CDR1 is SGDLS, CDR2 YYNGEE. V lost 4 bases and J lost 7; bases outside the gene matches: 4. The CDR3 is 15 amino acids. CDR3 amino acids: CASSKTSGRVNEQFF. The CDR3 DNA is TGTGCCAGCAGCAAGACTAGCGGGAGGGTAAATGAGCAGTTCTTC.

Notes on this clone: This same CDR3 is encoded by further DNA sequences in the sample. This chain links TRBV7-9 with TRBJ1-1; 7 bases line up with TRBD1. V shed 5 bases and J 0 bases; nucleotides not matched to a gene: 3. Germline loops: CDR1 SEHNR, CDR2 FQNEAQ (reference sequence). This CDR3 region has 14 residues. This CDR3 is CASSLQGLNTEAFF. DNA for the CDR3: TGTGCCAGCAGCCTACAGGGGTTGAACACTGAAGCTTTCTTT.

This chain links TRBV28 with TRBJ2-7, with D tentatively TRBD2 (6 bases). The CDR3 totals 16 residues. Germline V gene sequence: CDR1 MDHEN, CDR2 SYDVKM. V lost 6 bases and J lost 2, with 20 bases in between. Here the CDR3 reads CASRIGGGYRTYEQYF. DNA of the CDR3: TGTGCCAGCAGAATTGGGGGAGGATATCGGACCTACGAGCAGTACTTC.

This clone occurred once. The CDR3 here is CASSVGTSPLTQYF. As DNA, the CDR3 is TGTGCCAGCAGCGTAGGGACTAGCCCTCTGACGCAGTATTTT. The V gene is TRBV7-3, the J gene TRBJ2-3; 9 bases match TRBD2. The J segment lost 9 bases and the V segment lost 5 bases, leaving 9 bases of the junction unmatched. The CDR3 is 14 amino acids. Germline V gene data show CDR1 as SGHTA and CDR2 as FQGTGA. Using reference TRBV7-3 and TRBJ2-3 for the parts outside the CDR3, the full variable domain is GAGVSQTPSNKVTEKGKYVELRCDPISGHTALYWYRQSLGQGPEFLIYFQGTGAADDSGLPNDRFFAVRPEGSVSTLKIQRTERGDSAVYLCASSVGTSPLTQYFGPGTRLTVL.

This clone was recorded only once. This chain links TRBV30 with TRBJ1-3, with a possible D match to TRBD1 (6 bases). V dropped 4 bases and J dropped 4 bases, with 14 bases sitting between them. The length of the CDR3 is 14 residues. Germline-derived CDR1 and CDR2 are GTSNPN and SVGIG (reference sequence). CDR3 coding DNA: TGTGCCTGGACGTTGGGGGCGGTAGGAAACACCATATATTTT. Translated: CAWTLGAVGNTIYF.

The CDR3 here is CASSQDRRQGAGETQYF. CDR3 sequence (DNA): TGTGCCAGCAGCCAAGATCGGAGACAGGGGGCGGGGGAGACCCAGTACTTC. The V and J genes are TRBV14 and TRBJ2-5; 10 bases are a match to TRBD1. Germline trimming cut 0 bases from V and 5 bases from J; bases unmatched to any gene: 9. Germline CDR1 is SGHDN and CDR2 is FVKESK. CDR3 size: 17 residues.

This clone was counted between two and nine times. This chain uses TRBV30 with TRBJ1-5; D possibly corresponds to TRBD1 (5 bases). This CDR3 is built from 13 residues. V was shortened by 0 bases and J by 7 bases, with 10 bases between the two germline ends. Germline V gene lookup returns CDR1 GTSNPN and CDR2 SVGIG (reference sequence). The CDR3 sequence: CAWSVDQGQPQHF. CDR3 nucleotide sequence: TGTGCCTGGAGTGTAGACCAGGGACAGCCCCAGCATTTT.

This clone appeared once. The chain uses TRBV6-4 and TRBJ2-3; the D gene is possibly TRBD2 (5 bases). Germline V gene lookup returns CDR1 MRHNA and CDR2 SNTAGT. V dropped 2 bases and J dropped 4 bases, with 7 bases sitting between them. The CDR3 is 13 amino acids. CDR3 sequence (DNA): TGTGCCAGCAGTGACGGGAGATCAGATACGCAGTATTTT. Protein: CASSDGRSDTQYF.

J is TRBJ2-7 and V is TRBV4-3; 9 nucleotides agree with TRBD2. This CDR3 has 16 residues. The germline V gene has CDR1 LGHNA and CDR2 YSLEER. The ends lost 4 bases at V and 6 bases at J; junction bases unmatched: 13. CDR3 residues: CASSLSTLSGRREQYF. The DNA of the CDR3 is TGCGCCAGCAGCCTATCCACCCTTAGCGGGAGACGCGAGCAGTACTTC.

This chain uses TRBV29-1 with TRBJ1-1; 8 bases map to TRBD1. CDR3 size: 18 residues. The germline gives CDR1 SQVTM, CDR2 ANQGSEA. Trimming removed 7 bases from V and 6 bases from J; junction bases left unmatched: 25. CDR3 DNA sequence: TGCAGCGCTTCTCCGGGACAGGTAGTAGGTGCGTGGTTCGCTGAAGCTTTCTTT. Its protein product is CSASPGQVVGAWFAEAFF.

In its sample, this clone was seen a few times. This chain uses TRBV7-2 with TRBJ1-6; 9 positions agree with TRBD1. The V gene end was trimmed by 6 bases and the J gene end by 8 bases; junction bases not matched to a gene: 8. CDR3 length: 15 residues. Germline CDR1 and CDR2: SGHTA and FQGNSA. DNA for the CDR3: TGTGCCAGCAGAACCGGGACAGGGTCTGATTCACCCCTCCACTTT. Its protein is CASRTGTGSDSPLHF.

In its sample, this clone was seen once. This chain links TRBV11-3 with TRBJ2-2; 7 nucleotides align to TRBD2. The V segment lost 5 bases and the J segment 0 bases; nucleotides outside the gene matches: 9. CDR1 and CDR2 from the germline V gene are SGHNT and YENEEA. This CDR3 has 17 residues. The CDR3 loop reads CASSPTSGTANTGELFF. The CDR3 DNA follows: TGTGCCAGCAGCCCAACGAGCGGGACCGCGAACACCGGGGAGCTGTTTTTT. Drawing the rest from reference TRBV11-3 and TRBJ2-2, the complete variable domain is EAGVVQSPRYKIIEKKQPVAFWCNPISGHNTLYWYLQNLGQGPELLIRYENEEAVDDSQLPKDRFSAERLKGVDSTLKIQPAELGDSAVYLCASSPTSGTANTGELFFGEGSRLTVL.

The V gene is TRBV12-3 or TRBV12-4, the J gene TRBJ1-2; TRBD1 aligns across 7 bases. The ends lost 3 bases at V and 4 bases at J; junction bases unmatched: 2. CDR3 length: 13 amino acids. The CDR3 coding sequence is TGTGCCAGCAGTTTGGACAGGTTCTATGGCTACACCTTC. It is translated as CASSLDRFYGYTF.

V gene TRBV18 combines with J gene TRBJ2-1; 11 bases fit TRBD1. The CDR3 length is 15 residues. The V segment lost 6 bases and the J segment 3 bases; nucleotides outside the gene matches: 4. The germline V gene has CDR1 KGHSH and CDR2 LQKENI. This CDR3 reads CASSAGTGGYNEQFF. The CDR3, as DNA: TGTGCCAGCTCGGCCGGGACAGGGGGCTACAATGAGCAGTTCTTC.

This chain links TRBV10-3 with TRBJ1-2; unclear D gene. Trimming shortened V by 4 bases and J by 2 bases, and 5 bases separated the two germline ends. This CDR3 contains 12 residues. Germline V gene sequence: CDR1 ENHRY, CDR2 SYGVKD. CDR3 residues: CAISVVNYGYTF. The CDR3 bases are TGTGCCATCAGTGTTGTAAACTATGGCTACACCTTC.